This record looks at one T cell receptor (beta chain) sequence and its context. This specimen includes other DNA sequences encoding the same CDR3. Germline V gives CDR1 SEHNR, CDR2 FQNEAQ (reference sequence). Trimming removed 5 bases from V and 0 bases from J; junction bases left unmatched: 3. The CDR3 spans 15 residues. This specimen belongs to a study of blood T cell repertoires in COVID-19. Profiled with immunoSEQ multiplex PCR; TCRdb holds only in-frame clones, not every one. This table has tens of thousands of clones, over 75% appearing once. This clonotype was obtained from a woman over 75 with COVID-19, enrolled during active disease. Specimen: peripheral blood. This chain uses TRBV7-9 with TRBJ2-3, with TRBD1 identical over 9 bases. DNA of the CDR3: TGTGCCAGCAGCCTAGGGACAGGGAGCACAGATACGCAGTATTTT. Translated: CASSLGTGSTDTQYF. Looking up the rest from reference TRBV7-9 and TRBJ2-3 gives the full variable domain: DTGVSQNPRHKITKRGQNVTFRCDPISEHNRLYWYRQTLGQGPEFLTYFQNEAQLEKSRLLSDRFSAERPKGSFSTLEIQRTEQGDSAMYLCASSLGTGSTDTQYFGPGTRLTVL.